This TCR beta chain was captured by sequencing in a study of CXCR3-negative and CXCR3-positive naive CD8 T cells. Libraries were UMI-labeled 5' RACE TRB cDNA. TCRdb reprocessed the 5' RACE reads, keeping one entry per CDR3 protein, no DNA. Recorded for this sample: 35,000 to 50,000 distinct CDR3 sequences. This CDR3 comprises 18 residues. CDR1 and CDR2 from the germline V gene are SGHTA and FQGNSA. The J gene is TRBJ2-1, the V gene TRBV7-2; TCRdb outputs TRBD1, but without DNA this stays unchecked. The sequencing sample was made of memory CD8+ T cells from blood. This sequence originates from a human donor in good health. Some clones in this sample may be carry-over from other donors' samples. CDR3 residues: CASSPLTPRGGRPHEQFF. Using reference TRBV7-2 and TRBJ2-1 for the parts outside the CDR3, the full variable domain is GAGVSQSPSNKVTEKGKDVELRCDPISGHTALYWYRQSLGQGLEFLIYFQGNSAPDKSGLPSDRFSAERTGGSVSTLTIQRTQQEDSAVYLCASSPLTPRGGRPHEQFFGPGTRLTVL.